The sequence of this T cell receptor (beta chain) was determined in a study of blood T cells in healthy people across ages. Study-level results: Across the age range, TCR beta diversity per million T cells fell in a roughly linear way.

The CDR3 totals 20 residues. Trimming cost V 2 bases and J 7 bases; bases outside gene matches: 18. CDR1 is SGHAT, CDR2 FQNNGV, per germline. This clonotype was observed a handful of times. No antigen is known for it. A sample-barcoded 5' primer and a J-beta primer mix were used in a second PCR of roughly 6 to 11 cycles. A single record per CDR3 protein comes from TCRdb applying MiXCR to the 5' RACE reads. Of about 1.8 million distinct CDR3 sequences in the sample, around half were seen once. The origin of this receptor is a middle-aged woman in good health. Specimen: blood. V and J are TRBV11-2 and TRBJ2-5; 14 positions agree with TRBD2. The CDR3 loop reads CASSLYRGTGLAGDGGTQYF. The CDR3 region has the DNA TGTGCCAGCAGCTTATACAGGGGAACGGGACTAGCGGGGGATGGGGGGACCCAGTACTTC.